These 19 T cell receptor beta chains were all obtained from the same sample, sequenced in a study of control samples from healthy donors and cancer patients. Here immunoSEQ multiplex PCR was the method, and the copy in TCRdb shows in-frame clones only, minus some. Among around 120,000 clones listed, about 91% were seen once. Sequenced sample: blood. Every receptor here comes from a man aged 35-49 years in good health.

V usage is TRBV30 and J usage is TRBJ2-3, with D possibly being TRBD1 (6 bases). The V gene lost 4 bases and the J gene lost 0 bases, with 17 bases spanning the gap. The CDR3 extends over 16 amino acids. In germline, CDR1 is GTSNPN, CDR2 SVGIG (reference sequence). The CDR3 bases are TGTGCCTGGACCCCTACAGGGTCCCTGAGCACAGATACGCAGTATTTT. Protein product: CAWTPTGSLSTDTQYF.

With respect to this clone: Other DNA sequences from this sample encode an identical CDR3 as well. The chain recombines TRBV6-5 with TRBJ1-2; tentatively, D is TRBD1 (5 bases). CDR3 length equals 15 residues. Germline CDR1 and CDR2: MNHEY and SVGAGI. V shed 4 bases and J shed 3 bases, with 15 bases lying between them. CDR3 sequence: CASSSGAGGDYGYTF. CDR3 in DNA: TGTGCCAGCAGTTCCGGGGCAGGAGGAGACTATGGCTACACCTTC.

The CDR3, as DNA: TGTGCCAGTAGTAACAGGGGGGGAGATACGCAGTATTTT. This encodes CASSNRGGDTQYF. The V call is TRBV19, the J call TRBJ2-3; D may be TRBD1 (8 bases). This CDR3 has 13 residues. Looked up from germline, CDR1 is LNHDA and CDR2 is SQIVND (reference sequence). The V and J ends lost 4 bases and 5 bases respectively, with 10 bases between them. The full variable domain, completed using reference TRBV19 and TRBJ2-3, is DGGITQSPKYLFRKEGQNVTLSCEQNLNHDAMYWYRQDPGQGLRLIYYSQIVNDFQKGDIAEGYSVSREKKESFPLTVTSAQKNPTAFYLCASSNRGGDTQYFGPGTRLTVL.

J is TRBJ1-1 and V is TRBV4-1; 7 nucleotides align to TRBD1. This CDR3 has 14 amino acids. Germline CDR1 and CDR2: MGHRA and YSYEKL. The V segment lost 4 bases and the J segment 5 bases; nucleotides outside the gene matches: 7. CDR3 protein: CASSRRTGETEAFF. In nucleotides, the CDR3 is TGCGCCAGCAGCCGGCGAACAGGGGAAACTGAAGCTTTCTTT.

This clone was observed once. The chain links TRBV6-4 to TRBJ2-3; no clear D. Trimming pared 3 bases from V and 0 bases from J, leaving 4 bases between. CDR1 is MRHNA and CDR2 is SNTAGT in the germline V gene. This CDR3 is built from 13 residues. For the CDR3, the DNA is TGTGCCAGCAGTGAGCGGAGCACAGATACGCAGTATTTT. Translated: CASSERSTDTQYF.

The chain employs TRBV7-8 and TRBJ1-6, with D possibly TRBD1 on 5 matching bases. Between the trimmed V and J ends, which lost 0 bases and 10 bases, there was a span of 10 bases. Germline V gene sequence: CDR1 SGHVS, CDR2 FQNEAQ. The CDR3 covers 14 residues. This chain's CDR3 is CASSLAGVISPLHF. CDR3 in DNA: TGTGCCAGCAGCTTAGCAGGGGTTATATCACCCCTCCACTTT.

The chain recombines TRBV24-1 with TRBJ2-1; tentatively, D is TRBD2 (7 bases). Germline lookup yields CDR1 KGHDR and CDR2 SFDVKD. This CDR3 has 15 residues. V was trimmed by 0 bases and J by 9 bases, leaving 14 bases between them. For the CDR3, the DNA is TGTGCCACCAGTGATTTGGATCAGGGGAGGGTTGAGCAGTTCTTC. Its protein is CATSDLDQGRVEQFF.

The chain recombines TRBV4-1 with TRBJ2-6; D may match TRBD1 or TRBD2 (6 bases each). Germline V gene lookup returns CDR1 MGHRA and CDR2 YSYEKL. CDR3 length: 19 residues. The V gene lost 0 bases and the J gene lost 0 bases, with 15 bases spanning the gap. CDR3 residues: CASSQEGQGRISGANVLTF. The CDR3 DNA reads as TGCGCCAGCAGCCAAGAGGGCCAGGGGAGGATCTCTGGGGCCAACGTCCTGACTTTC.

CDR3 in DNA: TGTGCCAGCAGCCCCGGGGGGGGGATCTACGAGCAGTACTTC. As protein: CASSPGGGIYEQYF. V usage is TRBV13 and J usage is TRBJ2-7, with 8 bases lining up with TRBD2. The junction had 6 bases not matched to a gene; V was cut back by 5 bases and J by 3 bases. Germline V CDR1 and CDR2: PRHDT, FYEKMQ (reference sequence). There are 14 residues in the CDR3.

The chain joins TRBV5-1 to TRBJ1-6, with D uncertain. CDR1 is SGHRS and CDR2 is YFSETQ in the germline V gene. V gave up 0 bases and J gave up 8 bases, with 9 bases separating them. This CDR3 has 14 residues. The DNA of the CDR3 is TGCGCCAGCAGCTTGGGGACCGCTGATTCACCCCTCCACTTT. Translation: CASSLGTADSPLHF.

The sample holds a few counts of this clone. The chain combines TRBV10-3 with TRBJ1-6; D remains unclear. The CDR3 is made up of 15 amino acids. The V end lost 0 bases, the J end lost 5 bases, and 8 bases lay between the germline ends. The germline gives CDR1 ENHRY, CDR2 SYGVKD. CDR3 loop: CAISESSHNNSPLHF. Written as DNA, the CDR3 is TGTGCCATCAGTGAGTCCTCACATAATAATTCACCCCTCCACTTT.

This chain joins TRBV5-1 and TRBJ2-1; possibly TRBD1 for D (6 bases). Germline-derived CDR1 and CDR2 are SGHRS and YFSETQ. Trimming took 3 bases from V and 7 from J, leaving 11 bases between them. The CDR3 covers 13 residues. The DNA for the CDR3 is TGCGCCAGCAGCTATACAGGGTCAAATGAGCAGTTCTTC. This gives the protein CASSYTGSNEQFF.

V and J are TRBV23-1 and TRBJ2-1, with a possible D match to TRBD2 (6 bases). TRBV23-1 is marked as an open reading frame, function uncertain. CDR3 length: 15 residues. V shed 7 bases and J shed 4 bases, with 17 bases lying between them. The CDR3 sequence: CASTSGSVGYNEQFF. CDR3 nucleotide sequence: TGCGCCAGCACCTCCGGGAGTGTGGGGTACAATGAGCAGTTCTTC.

The rearrangement links TRBV5-1 to TRBJ1-1; D is unresolved. CDR3 length: 14 residues. Deletions cut 5 bases from V and 3 bases from J, with 14 bases between. Germline loops: CDR1 SGHRS, CDR2 YFSETQ. The CDR3 spells CASRLGGLDTEAFF. CDR3 DNA: TGCGCCAGCAGATTAGGAGGGTTGGACACTGAAGCTTTCTTT.

The V and J genes are TRBV21-1 and TRBJ1-2; TRBD1, as called in the table, went unchecked against the DNA. TRBV21-1 is described as a pseudogene. The CDR3 runs to 16 residues. CDR3 nucleotide sequence: TGTGCCAGCAGCAAAGTTGGGGGACAGGGACAAGGCGGCTACACCTTC. It encodes CASSKVGGQGQGGYTF.

The chain joins TRBV5-1 to TRBJ1-4; possible D gene TRBD1, 5 bases. CDR1 and CDR2 from the germline V gene are SGHRS and YFSETQ. CDR3 length: 15 amino acids. V lost 2 bases, J lost 4 bases, and 12 bases lay in between. CDR3 amino acids: CASSFGARSNEKLFF. The CDR3, as DNA: TGCGCCAGCAGCTTCGGGGCCCGGAGTAATGAAAAACTGTTTTTT.

This sequence joins TRBV7-8 and TRBJ2-1; D may be TRBD1 (6 bases). Trimming left V 0 bases short and J 4 bases short, with 13 bases between. Germline assignment: CDR1 SGHVS and CDR2 FQNEAQ. The CDR3 loop spans 16 amino acids. The CDR3 nucleotides read TGTGCCAGCAGCTTAGCGGGCAGGGGAAGATACAATGAGCAGTTCTTC. This codes for CASSLAGRGRYNEQFF.

This clone occurred once. This chain uses TRBV5-1 with TRBJ1-1; D gene ambiguous. This CDR3 has 12 residues. V lost 6 bases and J lost 2, with 8 bases in between. CDR1 is SGHRS and CDR2 is YFSETQ in the germline V gene. In DNA form, the CDR3 reads TGCGCCAGCAAAATAGGAAACACTGAAGCTTTCTTT. Encoded protein: CASKIGNTEAFF.

The chain employs TRBV10-3 and TRBJ1-1; 8 bases map to TRBD1. The germline V gene encodes CDR1 ENHRY and CDR2 SYGVKD. V was pared by 6 bases and J by 7 bases, with 4 bases of the junction left unmatched. The CDR3 extends over 12 amino acids. The CDR3 nucleotides are TGTGCCATCAGCCTACAGGGGGGTGAAGCTTTCTTT. This gives the protein CAISLQGGEAFF.